This TCR beta chain was recovered during a study of blood T cell repertoires in COVID-19. Original processing notes: Estimation of nucleated cell counts was performed using reference gene primer amplification. Generated by immunoSEQ multiplex PCR, the TCRdb table keeps only in-frame clones and is missing some. V, J and clone size were drawn from that table, and D and trimming were deduced from the DNA. The data hold roughly 160,000 clones, with around 82% observed a single time. Trimming removed 5 bases at V and 2 bases at J, with 15 bases between. In germline, CDR1 is KGHDR, CDR2 SFDVKD. The CDR3 is 15 residues long.

The J gene is TRBJ2-7, the V gene TRBV24-1, with a tentative D call TRBD2 (6 bases). The sequence was obtained from an elderly woman with acute or convalescent COVID-19. The sample comprised peripheral blood. In DNA, the CDR3 is TGTGCCACCAGTGTCAGCTTACTAGCTACCTACGAGCAGTACTTC. Amino acids: CATSVSLLATYEQYF.